This T cell receptor beta chain was identified in a study of CD8 T cells in ankylosing spondylitis. 5'-RACE, quantitative and with molecular barcodes, yielded the TCR beta libraries. A single record per CDR3 protein comes from TCRdb applying MiXCR to the 5' RACE reads. The data show around 230,000 distinct CDR3 sequences, approximately 8% seen once. Details on this clonotype: Its target is unknown.

General study findings and limits: Within matched ankylosing spondylitis synovial fluid, disease-linked clones were reportedly significantly enriched. Characteristic of ankylosing spondylitis blood, it appeared, was a TCR beta motif comprising roughly 8 highly homologous variants. Disease-associated clones were CD8+ and fairly uncommon in peripheral blood.

Germline V lookup: CDR1 SNHLY, CDR2 FYNNEI. Trimming took 2 bases from V and 6 from J, leaving 13 bases between them. The CDR3 spans 15 residues. The V and J genes are TRBV2 and TRBJ2-2; no clear D. What was sequenced was blood, either unsorted or a sorted T cell fraction (not recorded which). This receptor was identified in a female donor with ankylosing spondylitis or in good health (not recorded which). CDR3 residues: CASSEMLAYPGELFF. The DNA of the CDR3 is TGTGCCAGCAGTGAAATGCTGGCCTACCCCGGGGAGCTGTTTTTT.